A single sample gave rise to the 26 T cell receptor beta chains below, sequenced in a study of shared clonotypes between healthy human individuals. This table comes from immunoSEQ multiplex PCR, and its TCRdb copy is limited to in-frame clones, with some not included. Among roughly 1,100,000 clones, 75% were seen once, and the ten largest hold over 1.3%. The sample comprised memory CD4+ T cells sorted from blood. Stated subset: CD45RA-negative fraction. The receptors stem from a young man in good health.

The gene calls are TRBV4-1 and TRBJ1-4; unclear D gene. CDR1 is MGHRA and CDR2 is YSYEKL in the germline V gene. CDR3 length equals 16 residues. V was pared by 1 base and J by 0 bases, with 9 bases between. The CDR3 is CASSQGLLATNEKLFF. The DNA for the CDR3 is TGCGCCAGCAGCCAAGGGCTTCTGGCAACTAATGAAAAACTGTTTTTT.

The chain couples TRBV28 to TRBJ2-3; TRBD1 matches at 7 bases. Germline V gene data show CDR1 as MDHEN and CDR2 as SYDVKM. The length of the CDR3 is 16 residues. V was pared by 4 bases and J by 0 bases, with 7 bases of the junction left unmatched. CDR3 loop: CASSSPGQSSTDTQYF. The CDR3 DNA reads TGTGCCAGCAGTTCCCCGGGACAGTCTAGCACAGATACGCAGTATTTT.

The chain recombines TRBV18 with TRBJ1-6; tentatively, D is TRBD1 (5 bases). This CDR3 has 15 amino acids. V lost 4 bases and J lost 7, with 14 bases in between. The germline V gene encodes CDR1 KGHSH and CDR2 LQKENI. CDR3 coding DNA: TGTGCCAGCTCACAATCCGGGACGGGCAATTCACCCCTCCACTTT. The encoded protein is CASSQSGTGNSPLHF.

This chain uses TRBV7-8 with TRBJ2-3, with TRBD2 identical over 10 bases. The V segment lost 3 bases and the J segment 2 bases; nucleotides outside the gene matches: 11. The CDR3 consists of 18 residues. The germline V gene encodes CDR1 SGHVS and CDR2 FQNEAQ. The CDR3 reads CASSFLSGGNLNTDTQYF. CDR3 bases: TGTGCCAGCAGCTTCCTTAGCGGGGGGAATCTAAACACAGATACGCAGTATTTT.

The chain employs TRBV29-1 and TRBJ1-4; a possible D gene is TRBD1 (6 bases). In germline, CDR1 is SQVTM, CDR2 ANQGSEA. With 7 bases removed from V and 7 bases from J, the gap between germline ends came to 16 bases. The CDR3 is made up of 13 amino acids. The CDR3: CSAQSGGLEKLFF. The DNA for the CDR3 is TGCAGCGCCCAGTCGGGGGGCCTTGAAAAACTGTTTTTT.

The V and J genes are TRBV29-1 and TRBJ2-7, with D possibly being TRBD1 (5 bases). This CDR3 comprises 13 residues. V shed 5 bases and J shed 1 base, with 12 bases lying between them. From germline, CDR1 is SQVTM and CDR2 ANQGSEA. CDR3 amino acids: CSVQDTRSYEQYF. The CDR3 nucleotides are TGCAGCGTTCAGGACACAAGGTCCTACGAGCAGTACTTC.

This clone has at least ten counts. The V gene is TRBV30, the J gene TRBJ2-1, with D tentatively TRBD1 or TRBD2 (7 bases each). V lost 0 bases and J lost 10, with 16 bases in between. Germline CDR1 GTSNPN, CDR2 SVGIG (reference sequence). This CDR3 has 14 amino acids. This CDR3 is CAWSVLRETGEQFF. In nucleotides, the CDR3 is TGTGCCTGGAGTGTGCTGCGGGAGACAGGGGAGCAGTTCTTC.

The chain employs TRBV5-1 and TRBJ1-2, with 7 bases matching TRBD1. Germline CDR1 SGHRS, CDR2 YFSETQ. The CDR3 runs to 13 residues. The junction had 11 bases not matched to a gene; V was cut back by 7 bases and J by 8 bases. The chain's CDR3 is CASSPDRVFGYTF. Written as DNA, the CDR3 is TGCGCCAGCTCCCCAGACAGGGTCTTCGGCTACACCTTC. Combining the CDR3 with reference TRBV5-1 and TRBJ1-2 gives the whole variable domain KAGVTQTPRYLIKTRGQQVTLSCSPISGHRSVSWYQQTPGQGLQFLFEYFSETQRNKGNFPGRFSGRQFSNSRSEMNVSTLELGDSALYLCASSPDRVFGYTFGSGTRLTVV.

The chain links TRBV4-1 to TRBJ1-3, with D perhaps TRBD1 (5 bases). V dropped 0 bases and J dropped 1 base, with 10 bases sitting between them. The CDR3 loop spans 16 amino acids. The germline V gene encodes CDR1 MGHRA and CDR2 YSYEKL. The CDR3 coding sequence is TGCGCCAGCAGCCAAGAATCAGGGAGGTCTGGAAACACCATATATTTT. It encodes CASSQESGRSGNTIYF.

The J gene is TRBJ2-3, the V gene TRBV25-1; D not resolved. The CDR3 extends over 13 amino acids. V lost 7 bases, J lost 2 bases, and 10 bases lay in between. Germline lookup yields CDR1 MGHDK and CDR2 SYGVNS. The DNA of the CDR3 is TGTGCCAGCACCGACACCAACACAGATACGCAGTATTTT. Its protein product is CASTDTNTDTQYF.

As to this clone: Other DNA sequences in this specimen translate into the identical CDR3. The chain uses TRBV7-9 and TRBJ1-4, with 11 positions matching TRBD1. The CDR3 totals 13 residues. Looked up from germline, CDR1 is SEHNR and CDR2 is FQNEAQ (reference sequence). V shed 3 bases, J shed 11 bases, and the junction held 2 bases outside the gene matches. The CDR3 DNA follows: TGTGCCAGCAGCTTGGGACAGGGGGAGAAACTGTTTTTT. Encoded protein: CASSLGQGEKLFF.

V is TRBV14 and J is TRBJ1-4, with 8 bases that match TRBD1. The CDR3 spans 16 residues. The germline V gene has CDR1 SGHDN and CDR2 FVKESK. V gave up 1 base and J gave up 8 bases; unmatched junction bases: 9. This CDR3 reads CASSQGRRGQLEKLFF. The CDR3 nucleotides read TGTGCCAGCAGCCAAGGTCGCAGGGGGCAACTGGAAAAACTGTTTTTT.

The chain recombines TRBV5-1 with TRBJ2-1; D is unclear. This CDR3 has 15 amino acids. Germline V gives CDR1 SGHRS, CDR2 YFSETQ. V shed 2 bases and J shed 2 bases, with 11 bases lying between them. CDR3 DNA sequence: TGCGCCAGCAGCTTAGAGGCAGCCCCCTACAATGAGCAGTTCTTC. It yields the protein CASSLEAAPYNEQFF.

The chain links TRBV7-9 to TRBJ2-1; 15 positions agree with TRBD2. This CDR3 is 17 amino acids long. The trim removed 5 bases at V and 6 bases at J, leaving 8 bases unmatched. Germline lookup yields CDR1 SEHNR and CDR2 FQNEAQ (reference sequence). The CDR3 bases are TGTGCCAGCAGCCGGACTAGCGGGGGGGCAGGCACCAATGAGCAGTTCTTC. Its translation: CASSRTSGGAGTNEQFF.

The V call is TRBV10-3, the J call TRBJ1-1, with a possible D match to TRBD1 (5 bases). V lost 7 bases, J lost 0 bases, and 12 bases lay in between. Germline V gives CDR1 ENHRY, CDR2 SYGVKD. There are 14 residues in the CDR3. The CDR3 coding sequence is TGTGCCATCACCCGGACACATATGAACACTGAAGCTTTCTTT. Its translation is CAITRTHMNTEAFF.

The V and J genes are TRBV29-1 and TRBJ2-7; D not resolved. There are 12 residues in the CDR3. Trimming took 5 bases from V and 2 from J, leaving 10 bases between them. Germline lookup yields CDR1 SQVTM and CDR2 ANQGSEA. The CDR3 protein is CSVLSDTYEQYF. DNA for the CDR3: TGCAGCGTTCTAAGCGACACCTACGAGCAGTACTTC.

The gene calls are TRBV5-6 and TRBJ1-1; 11 positions agree with TRBD1. Germline assignment: CDR1 SGHDT and CDR2 YYEEEE. V lost 3 bases, J lost 5 bases, and 6 bases stayed unmatched. The CDR3 length is 15 residues. The chain's CDR3 is CASSWGTGGGTEAFF. In nucleotides, the CDR3 is TGTGCCAGCAGCTGGGGGACAGGGGGAGGGACTGAAGCTTTCTTT.

This sequence joins TRBV7-2 and TRBJ2-5; D uncertain. The CDR3 has 14 residues. Trimming shortened V by 1 base and J by 0 bases, and 6 bases separated the two germline ends. In germline, CDR1 is SGHTA, CDR2 FQGNSA. CDR3 amino acids: CASSLGSNQETQYF. The CDR3 DNA reads as TGTGCCAGCAGCTTAGGGAGTAACCAAGAGACCCAGTACTTC.

The chain has TRBV19 and TRBJ2-2; 8 nucleotides line up with TRBD1. V was clipped by 5 bases and J by 6 bases; unmatched bases: 5. CDR3 length equals 14 residues. Germline V gives CDR1 LNHDA, CDR2 SQIVND (reference sequence). CDR3 in amino acids: CASSHLQGAGELFF. The CDR3 bases are TGTGCCAGTAGTCACCTACAGGGGGCCGGGGAGCTGTTTTTT.

Comments on this clone: The same CDR3 can be traced to other DNA sequences in this sample. The chain recombines TRBV5-1 with TRBJ1-5; 7 nucleotides line up with TRBD1. V was clipped by 0 bases and J by 4 bases; unmatched bases: 1. The V gene's germline CDR1 is SGHRS and CDR2 YFSETQ. The CDR3 has 14 residues. In DNA form, the CDR3 reads TGCGCCAGCAGCTTGGCAGGGGGAAATCAGCCCCAGCATTTT. It is translated as CASSLAGGNQPQHF. The full variable domain, completed using reference TRBV5-1 and TRBJ1-5, is KAGVTQTPRYLIKTRGQQVTLSCSPISGHRSVSWYQQTPGQGLQFLFEYFSETQRNKGNFPGRFSGRQFSNSRSEMNVSTLELGDSALYLCASSLAGGNQPQHFGDGTRLSIL.

The chain couples TRBV9 to TRBJ2-1, with D maybe TRBD1 (6 bases). The germline V and J ends were trimmed by 3 bases and 1 base, with 11 bases remaining between them. The CDR3 loop spans 15 amino acids. CDR1 SGDLS and CDR2 YYNGEE come from the germline V gene. The CDR3, as DNA: TGTGCCAGCAGCGCACAGGGAAGGTCCTACAATGAGCAGTTCTTC. Encoded protein: CASSAQGRSYNEQFF.

The chain carries TRBV10-2 and TRBJ2-5; the D gene is possibly TRBD1 (5 bases). V was pared by 0 bases and J by 1 base, with 6 bases between. Germline values: CDR1 WSHSY, CDR2 SAAADI. This CDR3 is 14 amino acids long. CDR3 bases: TGCGCCAGCAGTGAGTCTGGGGCCCAAGAGACCCAGTACTTC. This sequence encodes CASSESGAQETQYF.

The rearrangement joins TRBV7-2 to TRBJ1-2; 8 positions agree with TRBD1. Germline CDR1 SGHTA, CDR2 FQGNSA. The CDR3 length is 16 residues. Trimming removed 1 base from V and 7 bases from J; junction bases left unmatched: 11. The CDR3 region has the DNA TGTGCCAGCAGCTTAGGGGGGACAGGACTCGCAGGTGGCTACACCTTC. Protein sequence: CASSLGGTGLAGGYTF.

CDR3 nucleotide sequence: TGTGCCAGCAGCTTAGCTGGGGGACCCACCCAGCAGTACTTC. Translation gives CASSLAGGPTQQYF. The gene calls are TRBV7-2 and TRBJ2-7; the D gene could be TRBD1 or TRBD2 (5 bases each). The V end lost 0 bases, the J end lost 8 bases, and 14 bases lay between the germline ends. CDR1 and CDR2 (germline): SGHTA, FQGNSA. The CDR3 has 14 amino acids. The entire variable domain, with the rest obtained from reference TRBV7-2 and TRBJ2-7, is as follows: GAGVSQSPSNKVTEKGKDVELRCDPISGHTALYWYRQSLGQGLEFLIYFQGNSAPDKSGLPSDRFSAERTGGSVSTLTIQRTQQEDSAVYLCASSLAGGPTQQYFGPGTRLTVT.

The chain joins TRBV10-2 to TRBJ1-2, with D unclear. Germline V gene lookup returns CDR1 WSHSY and CDR2 SAAADI. The germline V and J ends were trimmed by 7 bases and 2 bases, with 17 bases remaining between them. The CDR3 contains 15 residues. DNA for the CDR3: TGCGCCAGCACCCTCCGGTTCGGCGCAAACTATGGCTACACCTTC. It yields the protein CASTLRFGANYGYTF.

The chain has TRBV6-5 and TRBJ2-7; maybe TRBD1 (5 bases). CDR3 length: 15 residues. Germline values: CDR1 MNHEY, CDR2 SVGAGI. V was trimmed by 0 bases and J by 1 base, leaving 10 bases between them. CDR3: CASSYSKGPSYEQYF. CDR3 DNA sequence: TGTGCCAGCAGTTACTCGAAGGGGCCATCCTACGAGCAGTACTTC.